The present entry profiles one TCR beta chain with its context. These data are taken from a study of T cell changes during pregnancy in multiple sclerosis. CDR3 size: 12 residues. V was clipped by 7 bases and J by 5 bases, with 11 bases between them. Germline V gene lookup returns CDR1 SNHLY and CDR2 FYNNEI. Measured with immunoSEQ multiplex PCR; TCRdb has only the in-frame clones, and not every one. The top ten hold 0.44% of the sample, which has approximately 120,000 clones, 90% to 98% seen once. The sample was peripheral blood, taken after pregnancy. The clonotype was recovered from a female donor with multiple sclerosis, enrolled in a pregnancy study. The chain is built from TRBV2 and TRBJ1-2; D gene uncertain. DNA of the CDR3: TGTGCCAGCACCCGAATCGGGTATGGCTACACCTTC. Encoded protein: CASTRIGYGYTF.